The 18 T cell receptor beta chains below all came from one sample that was sequenced in a study of OX40 agonist ivuxolimab in advanced cancers. Libraries were built with the immunoSEQ multiplex PCR assay. TCRdb provides this immuneACCESS table in a form limited to in-frame rearrangements. Some clones are lacking; in checked studies, under half of them reflect an unresolved V gene, and why the rest are absent is not known. The sample yields some 98,000 clones; around 92% were counted once. The biggest ten clones account for over 0.2% of the sample. The specimen was CD4+ or CD8+ T cells sorted from blood, collected in a trial of the OX40 agonist ivuxolimab. These receptors were collected from an adult with an advanced solid tumor such as melanoma, head and neck, liver or kidney cancer.

CDR3: CASKTELSHPQHF. The CDR3 DNA reads TGTGCCAGCAAAACCGAGCTTTCGCACCCCCAGCATTTT. V and J are TRBV2 and TRBJ1-5, with unresolved D. Between the trimmed V and J ends, which lost 7 bases and 10 bases, there was a span of 17 bases. This CDR3 has 13 residues. Germline CDR1 SNHLY, CDR2 FYNNEI.

This sequence joins TRBV7-2 and TRBJ1-2, with no clear D. The ends were cut back, 2 bases at V and 8 bases at J, with 15 bases in the middle. This CDR3 spans 14 amino acids. Germline V gene data show CDR1 as SGHTA and CDR2 as FQGNSA. The CDR3 reads CASSLRERGLGYTF. Written as DNA, the CDR3 is TGTGCCAGCAGCTTAAGGGAAAGAGGGCTCGGCTACACCTTC.

The chain has TRBV4-3 and TRBJ1-2, with a possible D match to TRBD1 (5 bases). From germline, CDR1 is LGHNA and CDR2 YSLEER. There are 14 residues in the CDR3. Trimming took off 2 bases at V and 5 bases at J, with 12 bases between the two ends. The chain's CDR3 is CASSQLLGPYGYTF. CDR3 nucleotide sequence: TGCGCCAGCAGCCAACTATTGGGGCCATATGGCTACACCTTC.

The chain links TRBV15 to TRBJ2-1; weak D call: TRBD1 (5 bases). The CDR3 has 15 residues. Trimming left V 6 bases short and J 4 bases short, with 16 bases between. Germline V gene lookup returns CDR1 LNHNV and CDR2 YYDKDF (reference sequence). The CDR3 DNA reads as TGTGCCACCAGAGCCTCCCTGGGGCCATACAATGAGCAGTTCTTC. This sequence encodes CATRASLGPYNEQFF.

The sample holds one count of this clone. V and J are TRBV18 and TRBJ1-4; 7 nucleotides align to TRBD1. This CDR3 contains 16 residues. The germline CDR1 and CDR2 sequences are KGHSH and LQKENI. V was clipped by 2 bases and J by 3 bases; unmatched bases: 6. CDR3: CASSPSGDRANEKLFF. CDR3 nucleotide sequence: TGTGCCAGCTCACCATCTGGCGACAGGGCTAATGAAAAACTGTTTTTT.

The genes are TRBV29-1 and TRBJ2-5, with TRBD2 matching 9 bases. The germline V gene encodes CDR1 SQVTM and CDR2 ANQGSEA. The CDR3 is 16 amino acids. The ends lost 4 bases at V and 1 base at J; junction bases unmatched: 10. The CDR3 region is CSVGRSGGGVQETQYF. The CDR3 DNA reads as TGCAGCGTTGGGCGGTCTGGCGGGGGGGTCCAAGAGACCCAGTACTTC.

This sequence joins TRBV7-9 and TRBJ2-2; D remains ambiguous. Between the trimmed V and J ends, which lost 1 base and 5 bases, there was a span of 8 bases. Germline lookup yields CDR1 SEHNR and CDR2 FQNEAQ (reference sequence). This CDR3 region has 14 residues. The CDR3 spells CASSLDSPTGELFF. The DNA for the CDR3 is TGTGCCAGCAGCTTAGACAGTCCGACCGGGGAGCTGTTTTTT.

This rearrangement joins TRBV19 to TRBJ2-2; 12 bases are shared with TRBD2. Losses at the gene ends were 7 bases for V and 3 bases for J; bases not matched to a gene: 3. The CDR3 runs 15 residues. Looked up from germline, CDR1 is LNHDA and CDR2 is SQIVND (reference sequence). The CDR3 nucleotides are TGTGCCAGTACCCGGACTAGCGGGGACACCGGGGAGCTGTTTTTT. Protein product: CASTRTSGDTGELFF.

This clone has only one observation. The chain employs TRBV28 and TRBJ1-5, with 7 bases identical to TRBD1. The CDR3 contains 15 residues. The germline CDR1 and CDR2 sequences are MDHEN and SYDVKM. V was pared by 5 bases and J by 1 base, with 5 bases of the junction left unmatched. DNA of the CDR3: TGTGCCAGCAGTGCAGGGGGTGGAAGCAATCAGCCCCAGCATTTT. Translating it yields CASSAGGGSNQPQHF.

The chain has TRBV7-2 and TRBJ1-1; no clear D gene. Looked up from germline, CDR1 is SGHTA and CDR2 is FQGNSA. CDR3 length equals 13 residues. Between the trimmed V and J ends, which lost 3 bases and 4 bases, there was a span of 9 bases. This chain's CDR3 is CASSFGLITEAFF. CDR3 DNA sequence: TGTGCCAGCAGCTTCGGACTGATCACTGAAGCTTTCTTT.

J is TRBJ2-3 and V is TRBV29-1, with D perhaps assigned TRBD1 or TRBD2 (5 bases each). V shed 7 bases and J shed 3 bases, with 14 bases lying between them. CDR1 and CDR2 from the germline V gene are SQVTM and ANQGSEA. This CDR3 region has 13 residues. This CDR3 is CSADSGGTDTQYF. The CDR3 region has the DNA TGCAGCGCTGACAGTGGAGGAACAGATACGCAGTATTTT.

The V and J genes are TRBV28 and TRBJ2-3; no definite D call. Trimming took off 6 bases at V and 0 bases at J, with 10 bases between the two ends. The CDR3 covers 14 residues. Germline V gives CDR1 MDHEN, CDR2 SYDVKM. As DNA, the CDR3 is TGTGCCAGCAGATTCGACCCAAGCACAGATACGCAGTATTTT. It yields the protein CASRFDPSTDTQYF.

The gene calls are TRBV5-4 and TRBJ2-4; 7 positions match TRBD1. This CDR3 comprises 13 residues. Germline V CDR1 and CDR2: SGHNT, YYREEE (reference sequence). J gave up 7 bases and V 2 bases, and 3 bases lay outside the gene matches. This chain's CDR3 is CASSLGGANIQYF. DNA for the CDR3: TGTGCCAGCAGCTTAGGGGGCGCGAACATTCAGTACTTC.

V and J are TRBV7-3 and TRBJ2-1, with 7 bases fitting TRBD2. Germline assignment: CDR1 SGHTA and CDR2 FQGTGA. CDR3 length: 15 amino acids. The J segment lost 10 bases and the V segment lost 0 bases, leaving 9 bases of the junction unmatched. For the CDR3, the DNA is TGTGCCAGCAGCTTAACTGCGGGGGTCTACAGGGAGCAGTTCTTC. As protein: CASSLTAGVYREQFF. Full variable domain (outside the CDR3, taken from reference TRBV7-3 and TRBJ2-1): GAGVSQTPSNKVTEKGKYVELRCDPISGHTALYWYRQSLGQGPEFLIYFQGTGAADDSGLPNDRFFAVRPEGSVSTLKIQRTERGDSAVYLCASSLTAGVYREQFFGPGTRLTVL.

This chain joins TRBV7-2 and TRBJ2-1, with TRBD2 matching 14 bases. With V trimmed by 3 bases and J by 3 bases, 4 bases remained unmatched. Germline-derived CDR1 and CDR2 are SGHTA and FQGNSA. The CDR3 totals 17 residues. As DNA, the CDR3 is TGTGCCAGCAGCTTGACTAGCGGGAGGGCCTTCTACAATGAGCAGTTCTTC. It encodes CASSLTSGRAFYNEQFF. The variable domain in full, with the rest retrieved from reference TRBV7-2 and TRBJ2-1, is GAGVSQSPSNKVTEKGKDVELRCDPISGHTALYWYRQSLGQGLEFLIYFQGNSAPDKSGLPSDRFSAERTGGSVSTLTIQRTQQEDSAVYLCASSLTSGRAFYNEQFFGPGTRLTVL.

The chain combines TRBV6-6 with TRBJ1-3; D gene unclear. CDR3 length equals 15 residues. The germline V gene encodes CDR1 MNHNY and CDR2 SVGAGI (reference sequence). V lost 5 bases, J lost 0 bases, and 11 bases lay in between. The CDR3 DNA reads TGTGCCAGCAGTCAAGGTCGCCTCTCTGGAAACACCATATATTTT. As protein: CASSQGRLSGNTIYF.

This clone was detected only once. This chain connects TRBV6-1 to TRBJ2-7, with TRBD1 identical over 8 bases. V dropped 2 bases and J dropped 3; count of bases not matched to a gene: 3. This CDR3 has 14 residues. Per germline, CDR1 MNHNS and CDR2 SASEGT. Written as DNA, the CDR3 is TGTGCCAGCAGTGAAAACAGGGGGGACTACGAGCAGTACTTC. Encoded protein: CASSENRGDYEQYF.

This chain joins TRBV7-9 and TRBJ2-1; 13 bases are shared with TRBD2. V lost 5 bases to trimming and J lost 10 bases; unmatched junction nucleotides: 11. CDR3 size: 16 residues. Germline V gives CDR1 SEHNR, CDR2 FQNEAQ (reference sequence). CDR3 residues: CASSLAGTSGIREQFF. CDR3 coding DNA: TGTGCCAGCAGCCTTGCCGGGACTAGCGGGATAAGGGAGCAGTTCTTC. Full variable domain (remainder filled in from reference TRBV7-9 and TRBJ2-1): DTGVSQNPRHKITKRGQNVTFRCDPISEHNRLYWYRQTLGQGPEFLTYFQNEAQLEKSRLLSDRFSAERPKGSFSTLEIQRTEQGDSAMYLCASSLAGTSGIREQFFGPGTRLTVL.